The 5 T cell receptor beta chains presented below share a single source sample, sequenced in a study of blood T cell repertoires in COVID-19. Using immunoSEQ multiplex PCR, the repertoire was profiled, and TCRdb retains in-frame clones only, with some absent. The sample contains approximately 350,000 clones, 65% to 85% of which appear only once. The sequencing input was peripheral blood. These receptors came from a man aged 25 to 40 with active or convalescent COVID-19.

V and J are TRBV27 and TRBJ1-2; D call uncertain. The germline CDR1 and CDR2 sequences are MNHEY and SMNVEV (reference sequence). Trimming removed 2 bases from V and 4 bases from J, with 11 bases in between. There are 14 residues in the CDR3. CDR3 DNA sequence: TGTGCCAGCAGTTTAAATGGCCGACTCTATGGCTACACCTTC. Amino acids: CASSLNGRLYGYTF.

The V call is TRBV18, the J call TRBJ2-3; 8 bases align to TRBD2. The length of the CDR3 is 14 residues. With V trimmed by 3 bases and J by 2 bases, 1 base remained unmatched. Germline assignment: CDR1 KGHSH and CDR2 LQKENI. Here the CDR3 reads CASSPGGATDTQYF. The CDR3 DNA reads TGTGCCAGCTCACCCGGGGGGGCCACAGATACGCAGTATTTT.

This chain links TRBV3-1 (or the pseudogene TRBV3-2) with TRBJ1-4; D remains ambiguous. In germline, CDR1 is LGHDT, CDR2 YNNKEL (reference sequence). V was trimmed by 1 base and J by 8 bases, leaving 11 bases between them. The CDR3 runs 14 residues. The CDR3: CASSQGELREKLFF. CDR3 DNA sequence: TGTGCCAGCAGCCAAGGGGAGCTAAGGGAAAAACTGTTTTTT.

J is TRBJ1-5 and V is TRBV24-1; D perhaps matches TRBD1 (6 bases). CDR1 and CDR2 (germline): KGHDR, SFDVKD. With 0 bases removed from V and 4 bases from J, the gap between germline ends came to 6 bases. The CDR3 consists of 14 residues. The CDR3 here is CATSDLGQNQPQHF. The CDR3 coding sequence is TGTGCCACCAGTGATTTGGGACAGAATCAGCCCCAGCATTTT.

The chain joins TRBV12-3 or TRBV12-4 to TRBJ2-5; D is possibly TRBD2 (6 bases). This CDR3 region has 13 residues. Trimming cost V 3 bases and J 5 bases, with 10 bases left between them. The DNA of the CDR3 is TGTGCCAGCAGTTTGCGGGGTGGGGAGACCCAGTACTTC. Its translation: CASSLRGGETQYF.